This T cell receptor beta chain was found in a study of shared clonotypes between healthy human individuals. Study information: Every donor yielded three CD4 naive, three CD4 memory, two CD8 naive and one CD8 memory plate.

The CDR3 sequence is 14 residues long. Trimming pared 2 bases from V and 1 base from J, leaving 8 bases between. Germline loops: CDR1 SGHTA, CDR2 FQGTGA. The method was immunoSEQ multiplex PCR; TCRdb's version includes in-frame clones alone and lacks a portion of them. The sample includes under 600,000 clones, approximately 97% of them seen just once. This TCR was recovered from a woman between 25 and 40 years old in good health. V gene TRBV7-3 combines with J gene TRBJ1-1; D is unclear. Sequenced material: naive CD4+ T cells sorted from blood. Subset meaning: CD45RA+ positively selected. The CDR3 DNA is TGTGCCAGCAGCTTAGGGCCAGAGAACACTGAAGCTTTCTTT. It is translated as CASSLGPENTEAFF.